This T cell receptor (beta chain) was sequenced during a study of neoadjuvant anti-PD-1 for oral cavity cancer. The time point: after neoadjuvant nivolumab, at surgical resection. The patients had HPV-negative, locally advanced oral cavity squamous cell carcinoma. This clone is termed medium-sized. Its target is unknown. This CDR3 is built from 14 residues. The V and J ends lost 2 bases and 4 bases respectively, with 13 bases between them. The germline CDR1 and CDR2 sequences are SGHRS and YFSETQ. Sequencing used immunoSEQ multiplex PCR; TCRdb keeps in-frame clones, though not all of them. The sample contains 20,000 to 25,000 clones, less than 50% of which appear only once. Whole-study results and caveats: Only three patients per response group were TCR-analyzed; validation needed. Higher pretreatment blood Treg/Th17 ratios correlated with higher pretreatment blood and lower post-treatment tumor TCRbeta clonality. Greater tumor shrinkage accompanied bigger post-treatment sizes of preexisting clones.

This rearrangement joins TRBV5-1 to TRBJ2-7, with D possibly matching TRBD1 (6 bases). This sequence was found in a person aged 40 to 85 with oral cavity squamous cell carcinoma. Sequencing was performed on tumor tissue, taken after nivolumab (anti-PD-1) treatment. CDR3 sequence reads: CASSLQGKGYEQYF. In DNA form, the CDR3 reads TGCGCCAGCAGCTTACAGGGTAAAGGGTACGAGCAGTACTTC.